This T cell receptor beta chain appears in the sequencing data of a study of OX40 agonist ivuxolimab in advanced cancers. Whole-study findings and limits: With doses of 0.1 to 3.0 mg/kg, CD4+ and CD8+ blood T cells had undergone clonal expansion by week 6. CD4+ T cells averaged fewer expanded clones than CD8+ T cells. In the expanded peripheral T cells, antigen specificity was never determined.

This clone is categorized as medium-sized (0.01 to 0.1%). Its antigen remains unknown. Libraries were prepared by immunoSEQ multiplex PCR; TCRdb keeps only in-frame clonotypes and omits some of them. The table shows some 60,000 clones, with around 93% occurring only once. Per germline, CDR1 SGHRS and CDR2 YFSETQ. Trimming removed 4 bases from V and 4 bases from J; junction bases left unmatched: 11. The CDR3 has 15 amino acids. The specimen was CD4+ or CD8+ T cells sorted from blood, collected in a trial of the OX40 agonist ivuxolimab. V is TRBV5-1 and J is TRBJ2-7; 7 bases map to TRBD2. The TCR comes from an adult with an advanced solid tumor such as melanoma, head and neck, liver or kidney cancer. CDR3 protein: CASSPTRDYQYEQYF. The CDR3 DNA follows: TGCGCCAGCAGCCCGACCCGGGACTACCAATACGAGCAGTACTTC.